These 25 T cell receptor beta chains were sequenced from one sample in a study of Ad26.COV2.S vaccination and SARS-CoV-2 variants. Method: immunoSEQ multiplex PCR; TCRdb's copy keeps in-frame clones and lacks some. The top ten clones hold approximately 5% of a sample with roughly 350,000 clones, more than 85% of them seen once. Treatment reported: about 20 received Ad26.COV2.S at low or high dose, single or two shots; about 5 received placebo; per-sample allocation not given. Sampling happened 63 days after the first vaccine or placebo injection. The material sequenced was peripheral blood, taken in a trial of Ad26.COV2.S vaccine versus placebo. The receptors originated from a person aged 18-60 years who received the Ad26.COV2.S COVID-19 vaccine or a placebo.

The chain links TRBV9 to TRBJ2-5, with 10 bases identical to TRBD2. The germline gives CDR1 SGDLS, CDR2 YYNGEE. After removal of 4 bases from V and 5 bases from J, the junction contained 5 bases not matched to a gene. The CDR3 runs to 14 residues. This chain's CDR3 is CASSRTSGRETQYF. In DNA, the CDR3 is TGTGCCAGCAGCCGGACTAGCGGTAGGGAGACCCAGTACTTC.

The CDR3 loop reads CASSLRKSYEQYF. CDR3 sequence (DNA): TGTGCCAGCAGCTTACGTAAATCCTACGAGCAGTACTTC. This rearrangement joins TRBV7-2 to TRBJ2-7; no definite D call. V was pared by 2 bases and J by 1 base, with 6 bases between. The CDR3 length is 13 residues. The germline CDR1 and CDR2 sequences are SGHTA and FQGNSA.

V gene TRBV14 combines with J gene TRBJ2-4, with no clear D. Germline CDR1 SGHDN, CDR2 FVKESK. Trimming removed 3 bases from V and 1 base from J, with 4 bases in between. The CDR3 is 13 amino acids. DNA for the CDR3: TGTGCCAGCAGCCATCTGGCCAAAAACATTCAGTACTTC. Its protein is CASSHLAKNIQYF.

This chain joins TRBV2 and TRBJ2-1, with 9 bases fitting TRBD2. J was trimmed by 8 bases and V by 5 bases; bases with no gene match: 19. Germline lookup yields CDR1 SNHLY and CDR2 FYNNEI. The CDR3 is 18 residues long. The CDR3 region has the DNA TGTGCCAGCAGTCCTTTCATTAGCGGGAGTACGGGGGGCGATGAGCAGTTCTTC. Protein sequence: CASSPFISGSTGGDEQFF.

The chain is built from TRBV12-5 and TRBJ2-7, with unresolved D. The germline gives CDR1 LGHNT, CDR2 FRNRAP. Trimming removed 3 bases at V and 0 bases at J, with 0 bases between. The CDR3 loop spans 11 amino acids. Here the CDR3 reads CASGFSYEQYF. The CDR3 bases are TGTGCTAGTGGTTTCTCCTACGAGCAGTACTTC. The full variable domain, completed using reference TRBV12-5 and TRBJ2-7, is DARVTQTPRHKVTEMGQEVTMRCQPILGHNTVFWYRQTMMQGLELLAYFRNRAPLDDSGMPKDRFSAEMPDATLATLKIQPSEPRDSAVYFCASGFSYEQYFGPGTRLTVT.

The V gene is TRBV30, the J gene TRBJ1-2; perhaps TRBD1 as D (6 bases). The CDR3 runs to 15 residues. CDR1 is GTSNPN and CDR2 is SVGIG in the germline V gene (reference sequence). With 2 bases removed from V and 8 bases from J, the gap between germline ends came to 21 bases. As DNA, the CDR3 is TGTGCCTGGAGTATCCGGGGGGCCCCCGCCTACGGCTACACCTTC. Residues: CAWSIRGAPAYGYTF.

V gene TRBV9 combines with J gene TRBJ1-4; 10 positions match TRBD1. J lost 7 bases, V lost 3 bases, and 3 bases had no gene match. Per germline, CDR1 SGDLS and CDR2 YYNGEE. There are 14 residues in the CDR3. CDR3 protein: CASSGTGGGEKLFF. In DNA form, the CDR3 reads TGTGCCAGCAGCGGGACAGGGGGAGGTGAAAAACTGTTTTTT.

The chain links TRBV5-1 to TRBJ1-1; maybe TRBD1 (5 bases). This CDR3 is 16 amino acids long. The ends were cut back, 0 bases at V and 1 base at J, with 13 bases in the middle. CDR1 and CDR2 (germline): SGHRS, YFSETQ. The CDR3 sequence: CASSLATGGGNTEAFF. Here the CDR3 DNA reads TGCGCCAGCAGCTTGGCCACCGGGGGAGGGAACACTGAAGCTTTCTTT. The full variable domain, rest sourced from reference TRBV5-1 and TRBJ1-1, is KAGVTQTPRYLIKTRGQQVTLSCSPISGHRSVSWYQQTPGQGLQFLFEYFSETQRNKGNFPGRFSGRQFSNSRSEMNVSTLELGDSALYLCASSLATGGGNTEAFFGQGTRLTVV.

The rearrangement links TRBV7-2 to TRBJ2-7, with D unclear. Trimming stripped 4 bases from V and 3 bases from J, with 7 bases between. CDR3 length equals 12 residues. From germline, CDR1 is SGHTA and CDR2 FQGNSA. This CDR3 reads CASSYIDYEQYF. In DNA form, the CDR3 reads TGTGCCAGCAGCTATATCGACTACGAGCAGTACTTC.

This clone has a single count. V usage is TRBV12-3 or TRBV12-4 and J usage is TRBJ1-2; D may be TRBD1 (5 bases). Trimming left V 10 bases short and J 0 bases short, with 12 bases between. This CDR3 region has 13 residues. Here the CDR3 DNA reads TGTGCCACAACTCGGGGGTCTAACTATGGCTACACCTTC. Encoded protein: CATTRGSNYGYTF.

The chain couples TRBV5-8 to TRBJ2-5, with D perhaps TRBD2 (5 bases). Germline V CDR1 and CDR2: SGHTS, YDEGEE. V was clipped by 1 base and J by 9 bases, with 19 bases between them. The CDR3 loop spans 15 amino acids. The CDR3 loop reads CASSLRLAAANAQYF. The CDR3 DNA is TGTGCCAGCAGCTTGCGGCTAGCCGCTGCCAACGCCCAGTACTTC.

The V gene is TRBV5-1, the J gene TRBJ2-1; D possibly corresponds to TRBD2 (6 bases). CDR1 is SGHRS, CDR2 YFSETQ, per germline. The V end was cut by 4 bases, the J end by 4 bases, with 9 bases between. The CDR3 sequence is 13 residues long. CDR3 in DNA: TGCGCCAGCAGCGTCGGGACTTACAATGAGCAGTTCTTC. Its translation is CASSVGTYNEQFF.

The rearrangement joins TRBV3-1 (or the pseudogene TRBV3-2) to TRBJ2-5, with a tentative D call TRBD1 (6 bases). V was pared by 1 base and J by 5 bases, with 14 bases between. The CDR3 contains 15 residues. CDR1 LGHDT and CDR2 YNNKEL come from the germline V gene (reference sequence). The CDR3 is CASSQVLSRGETQYF. The CDR3 region has the DNA TGTGCCAGCAGCCAAGTTCTTTCTAGGGGGGAGACCCAGTACTTC.

The V call is TRBV16, the J call TRBJ2-1; 12 bases map to TRBD2. Germline V gene lookup returns CDR1 KGHSY and CDR2 FQNENV. J was trimmed by 7 bases and V by 1 base; bases with no gene match: 5. The CDR3 has 16 residues. The CDR3 sequence: CASSQFLAGGDNEQFF. The CDR3 nucleotides are TGTGCCAGCAGCCAATTCCTAGCGGGAGGGGATAATGAGCAGTTCTTC.

The rearrangement links TRBV27 to TRBJ1-2, with a weak D call TRBD1 (5 bases). This CDR3 is 12 amino acids long. Trimming stripped 9 bases from V and 13 bases from J, with 21 bases between. CDR1 MNHEY and CDR2 SMNVEV come from the germline V gene (reference sequence). DNA for the CDR3: TGTGCCAGTTTTTCCCACCCGCAGGGTTTCACCTTC. Translated, it gives CASFSHPQGFTF.

This chain connects TRBV28 to TRBJ2-7; D gene ambiguous. From germline, CDR1 is MDHEN and CDR2 SYDVKM. This CDR3 comprises 12 residues. Trimming pared 2 bases from V and 8 bases from J, leaving 10 bases between. The CDR3 spells CASSLTEAKQYF. The CDR3 region has the DNA TGTGCCAGCAGTTTAACCGAGGCTAAGCAGTACTTC.

This rearrangement joins TRBV6-1 to TRBJ1-5, with 9 nucleotides matching TRBD1. Germline CDR1 MNHNS, CDR2 SASEGT. This CDR3 comprises 17 residues. The trim removed 4 bases at V and 0 bases at J, leaving 7 bases unmatched. The CDR3 protein is CASSATGGVYSNQPQHF. CDR3 bases: TGTGCCAGCAGTGCCACAGGGGGCGTATATAGCAATCAGCCCCAGCATTTT.

The chain uses TRBV9 and TRBJ2-2, with D hard to call. Germline V gene lookup returns CDR1 SGDLS and CDR2 YYNGEE. The CDR3 loop spans 16 amino acids. Trimming removed 0 bases at V and 0 bases at J, with 9 bases between. CDR3 amino acids: CASSVAPGSNTGELFF. For the CDR3, the DNA is TGTGCCAGCAGCGTAGCCCCCGGATCGAACACCGGGGAGCTGTTTTTT.

The CDR3 protein is CASSHPPGGPSPLHF. The DNA for the CDR3 is TGCGCCAGCAGCCATCCACCAGGAGGGCCTTCACCCCTCCACTTT. V is TRBV4-1 and J is TRBJ1-6; D gene uncertain. This CDR3 comprises 15 residues. Trimming removed 3 bases from V and 9 bases from J, with 15 bases in between. From germline, CDR1 is MGHRA and CDR2 YSYEKL.

With regard to this clone: An end of the junction differs from the germline gene, which may be a read error. The chain carries TRBV6-2 or TRBV6-3 and TRBJ1-4, with 7 bases aligning to TRBD1. Germline CDR1 reads MNHEY; CDR2 reads SVGEGT. The CDR3 length is 17 residues. In nucleotides, the CDR3 is TGTGCCAGCAGTTACTCGATAAATCCCGATCCTCACGACAGGGAAATTTTT. It yields the protein CASSYSINPDPHDREIF.

The chain carries TRBV5-6 and TRBJ2-1, with 9 bases identical to TRBD2. CDR1 is SGHDT and CDR2 is YYEEEE in the germline V gene. The CDR3 consists of 15 residues. Trimming at V came to 0 bases and at J to 8 bases, leaving 6 bases not matched to a gene. The CDR3 sequence: CASSLVSGRVYEQFF. DNA of the CDR3: TGTGCCAGCAGCTTGGTTAGCGGGAGAGTGTATGAGCAGTTCTTC. Looking up the rest from reference TRBV5-6 and TRBJ2-1 gives the full variable domain: DAGVTQSPTHLIKTRGQQVTLRCSPKSGHDTVSWYQQALGQGPQFIFQYYEEEERQRGNFPDRFSGHQFPNYSSELNVNALLLGDSALYLCASSLVSGRVYEQFFGPGTRLTVL.

This clone showed up just once. V and J are TRBV6-5 and TRBJ2-1; TRBD1 might be the D (5 bases). The CDR3 covers 13 residues. Trimming took off 6 bases at V and 6 bases at J, with 12 bases between the two ends. CDR1 MNHEY and CDR2 SVGAGI come from the germline V gene. The CDR3 sequence is CASRNLGANEQFF. In nucleotides, the CDR3 is TGTGCCAGCAGAAACCTAGGGGCCAATGAGCAGTTCTTC.

V is TRBV28 and J is TRBJ1-2; 7 bases line up with TRBD1. Germline CDR1 reads MDHEN; CDR2 reads SYDVKM. The CDR3 totals 16 residues. The V gene end was trimmed by 7 bases and the J gene end by 2 bases; junction bases not matched to a gene: 13. CDR3 region: CASNNDPGTANYGYTF. The CDR3 DNA reads TGTGCCAGCAACAACGACCCCGGGACAGCCAACTATGGCTACACCTTC.

The genes are TRBV18 and TRBJ2-7; a weak D match, TRBD1 (5 bases). There are 12 residues in the CDR3. The V gene lost 5 bases and the J gene lost 2 bases, with 7 bases spanning the gap. Germline CDR1 and CDR2: KGHSH and LQKENI. This CDR3 is CASSMDTYEQYF. CDR3 sequence (DNA): TGTGCCAGCTCAATGGACACCTACGAGCAGTACTTC.

V gene TRBV18 combines with J gene TRBJ2-7, with D possibly TRBD2 on 6 matching bases. The germline V and J ends were trimmed by 2 bases and 2 bases, with 10 bases remaining between them. The length of the CDR3 is 14 residues. In germline, CDR1 is KGHSH, CDR2 LQKENI. The DNA of the CDR3 is TGTGCCAGCTCACCAACGGGGAGGCCCTACGAGCAGTACTTC. Its protein is CASSPTGRPYEQYF.